These T cell receptor beta chains were read from a single sample in a study of tumor-infiltrating lymphocytes in glioblastoma multiforme. TCRdb reprocessed the multiplex PCR reads with MiXCR, giving one entry per CDR3 protein. Of about 15,000 distinct CDR3 sequences detected, over 65% appear once; the ten largest clones hold about 40%. The sequencing sample was made of brain tumor tissue. The receptors originated from a male donor with glioblastoma. CDR3s include the opening cysteine and the closing phenylalanine or tryptophan. Fields, in order: J gene, V gene, D gene, clone size, CDR3 protein, CDR3 DNA. A D gene is named only where the DNA matches it firmly. Size values are once, few and many counts, or a class for expanded clones, and some rows have none.

J: TRBJ2-1; V: TRBV6-5; D: TRBD2; size: .; CDR3: CASTPRVGSGSSEQFF; DNA: TGTGCCAGCACTCCGAGGGTGGGTAGCGGGAGCTCTGAGCAGTTCTTC
J: TRBJ2-7; V: TRBV6-5; D: .; size: .; CDR3: CASSHPGTYEQYF; DNA: TGTGCCAGCAGTCACCCCGGGACCTACGAGCAGTACTTC
J: TRBJ2-1; V: TRBV11-2; D: TRBD2; size: .; CDR3: CASSFSLAGWYNEQFF; DNA: TGTGCCAGCAGCTTCTCTCTAGCGGGATGGTACAATGAGCAGTTCTTC
J: TRBJ2-5; V: TRBV20-1; D: .; size: many; CDR3: CSARDGSPMETQYF; DNA: TGCAGTGCTAGAGACGGCTCTCCGATGGAGACCCAGTACTTC
J: TRBJ1-1; V: TRBV20-1; D: .; size: few; CDR3: CSATQTTRGYLNTEAFF; DNA: TGCAGTGCTACCCAGACCACAAGGGGGTACCTGAACACTGAAGCTTTCTTT
J: TRBJ2-3; V: TRBV7-8; D: .; size: .; CDR3: CASSITWDKTDTQYF; DNA: TGTGCCAGCAGCATTACGTGGGACAAAACAGATACGCAGTATTTT
J: TRBJ1-1; V: TRBV20-1; D: TRBD1; size: .; CDR3: CSATGGDGLNTEAFF; DNA: TGCAGCGCAACAGGGGGAGATGGATTGAACACTGAAGCTTTCTTT
J: TRBJ2-3; V: TRBV29-1; D: .; size: .; CDR3: CNVEAGAGDTQYF; DNA: TGCAATGTTGAAGCCGGGGCTGGAGATACGCAGTATTTT
J: TRBJ2-2; V: TRBV11-1; D: .; size: .; CDR3: CASSMMATYTGELFF; DNA: TGTGCCAGCAGCATGATGGCGACGTACACCGGGGAGCTGTTCTTT
J: TRBJ1-5; V: TRBV20-1; D: TRBD1; size: once; CDR3: CSAIDRDRGSQPQHF; DNA: TGCAGTGCTATAGATCGGGACAGGGGTTCTCAGCCCCAACATTTT
J: TRBJ2-2; V: TRBV6-5; D: TRBD2; size: .; CDR3: CASSYREEFTGELFF; DNA: TGTGCCAGCAGTTATCGGGAGGAGTTCACCGGGGAGCTGTTTTTT
J: TRBJ2-1; V: TRBV29-1; D: TRBD2; size: many; CDR3: CSVDGLAGYNEQFF; DNA: TGCAGCGTTGATGGGCTAGCGGGATACAATGAGCAGTTCTTC